These 8 T cell receptor beta chains came from one sample sequenced in a study of identical twins. TCRdb passed the 5' RACE reads through MiXCR, listing each CDR3 protein once. The data show hundreds of thousands of distinct CDR3 sequences, roughly 8% seen once. This same sample was also taken into another study, of yellow fever vaccine responses in identical twins.

The sequenced material came from PBMCs. The receptors were gathered from a woman aged 18 to 35 in good health.

This clonotype was seen repeatedly, ten times or more. The chain recombines TRBV28 with TRBJ2-5; D tentatively fits TRBD1 or TRBD2 (5 bases each). Trimming shortened V by 4 bases and J by 1 base, and 13 bases separated the two germline ends. The germline CDR1 and CDR2 sequences are MDHEN and SYDVKM. This CDR3 is built from 15 residues. The CDR3: CASSSPGRGQETQYF. The CDR3 DNA follows: TGTGCCAGCAGTTCCCCGGGAAGGGGCCAAGAGACCCAGTACTTC.

In its sample, this clonotype was seen many times. This rearrangement joins TRBV6-1 to TRBJ2-1, with D possibly TRBD2 on 6 matching bases. The CDR3 consists of 13 residues. CDR1 and CDR2 from the germline V gene are MNHNS and SASEGT. Trimming cost V 5 bases and J 7 bases, with 12 bases left between them. The CDR3 DNA reads TGTGCCAGCAGTCGGACTGGAGGGAATGAGCAGTTCTTC. Translation gives CASSRTGGNEQFF.

This clonotype turned up a few times. The J gene is TRBJ2-2, the V gene TRBV15; 8 bases are a match to TRBD2. The V and J ends lost 3 bases and 4 bases, in that order; junction bases with no gene match: 10. The germline CDR1 and CDR2 sequences are LNHNV and YYDKDF (reference sequence). The length of the CDR3 is 17 residues. The CDR3 loop is CATSRGIGTRVTGELFF. The CDR3 DNA reads TGTGCCACCAGCAGGGGGATCGGGACTAGGGTCACCGGGGAGCTGTTTTTT. Supplemented by reference TRBV15 and TRBJ2-2, the full variable domain reads DAMVIQNPRYQVTQFGKPVTLSCSQTLNHNVMYWYQQKSSQAPKLLFHYYDKDFNNEADTPDNFQSRRPNTSFCFLDIRSPGLGDTAMYLCATSRGIGTRVTGELFFGEGSRLTVL.

This clonotype turned up a few times. In nucleotides, the CDR3 is TGTGCCTGGGGGGGCCCAGGCGCGACTACCTACGAGCAGTACTTC. This sequence encodes CAWGGPGATTYEQYF. The chain recombines TRBV30 with TRBJ2-7; TRBD1 might be the D (6 bases). CDR3 length: 15 residues. Trimming shortened V by 5 bases and J by 2 bases, and 19 bases separated the two germline ends. Germline V CDR1 and CDR2: GTSNPN, SVGIG (reference sequence).

This clonotype has a handful of counts. The gene calls are TRBV10-3 and TRBJ1-2; D is undetermined. The germline V gene encodes CDR1 ENHRY and CDR2 SYGVKD. This CDR3 has 14 amino acids. Trimming removed 0 bases at V and 8 bases at J, with 13 bases between. Here the CDR3 reads CAISESMYREGYTF. The CDR3 nucleotides read TGTGCCATCAGTGAGTCAATGTATCGGGAAGGCTACACCTTC.

The J gene is TRBJ2-3, the V gene TRBV4-1; D remains unclear. Germline V gene lookup returns CDR1 MGHRA and CDR2 YSYEKL. Trimming pared 3 bases from V and 4 bases from J, leaving 17 bases between. The CDR3 spans 16 residues. The CDR3 loop is CASSHEDTNPSDTQYF. CDR3 sequence (DNA): TGCGCCAGCAGCCATGAAGACACAAATCCATCAGATACGCAGTATTTT.

The J gene is TRBJ2-1, the V gene TRBV11-1; D possibly matches TRBD1 or TRBD2 (5 bases each). The germline V and J ends were trimmed by 4 bases and 0 bases, with 19 bases remaining between them. Germline loops: CDR1 SGHAT, CDR2 FQDESV (reference sequence). The CDR3 has 18 amino acids. DNA for the CDR3: TGTGCCAGCAGCTACGGGACCTTATTTCCGAGCTCCTACAATGAGCAGTTCTTC. The encoded protein is CASSYGTLFPSSYNEQFF.

The chain couples TRBV5-1 to TRBJ2-1; D not resolved. V was pared by 3 bases and J by 8 bases, with 15 bases between. The CDR3 is 14 amino acids. Germline values: CDR1 SGHRS, CDR2 YFSETQ. This CDR3 reads CASSSDVKIDEQFF. In DNA form, the CDR3 reads TGCGCCAGCAGCTCGGACGTCAAGATCGATGAGCAGTTCTTC. Using reference TRBV5-1 and TRBJ2-1 for the parts outside the CDR3, the full variable domain is KAGVTQTPRYLIKTRGQQVTLSCSPISGHRSVSWYQQTPGQGLQFLFEYFSETQRNKGNFPGRFSGRQFSNSRSEMNVSTLELGDSALYLCASSSDVKIDEQFFGPGTRLTVL.